This paragraph covers one T cell receptor (beta chain) sequence. Its antigen is still unknown. No qualities accompany the bases; no much larger clone lies one base away. These data originate in a study of cytotoxic CD8 clonotypes in ibrutinib-treated CLL (dated by TCRdb to the early 2020s). Broadly, across the study: In this cohort, approximately 14 patients were treatment-naive and roughly ten were relapsed/refractory, while some 17 had unmutated IGHV. Cryopreserved peripheral blood mononuclear cells were collected before treatment, at response, and at either disease progression or sustained remission. On average, each sample yielded 250,000 to 300,000 productive templates and tens of thousands of productive rearrangements. Partial responses were observed in about 24 patients and complete responses in 2; after a median follow-up of 68 months, remission was maintained in approximately 15 patients and progression was observed in approximately 12. Longitudinal samples were available for about 30% of the 86 trial participants. Samples at response were collected after a median of 12 months of treatment, with a range of about 6 to 36 months.

For TCR beta library preparation, roughly 2.2 micrograms of genomic DNA were isolated from cryopreserved PBMCs. Longitudinal blood samples from CLL patients on ibrutinib monotherapy underwent high-throughput TCR beta sequencing. Patients were enrolled in a phase 2 open-label single-center ibrutinib monotherapy trial. Results the study describes overall, beyond this receptor: Baseline clonality was found to be higher than that of age-matched healthy donors and was strongly correlated with circulating CD8+ T-cell counts. Public clonotypes were rare and either shrank or stayed stable during treatment, and the rise in clonality at ibrutinib response reflected expansion of private clonotypes. At ibrutinib response clonality went up, during sustained remission it held steady, and at progression it dropped back toward baseline. Sampling times were not matched between sustained-remission and progressing patients, and lymph node repertoires were not studied.

On a MiSeq, deep resolution sequencing aimed for a depth between 1 in 1 million and 1 in 200,000 T cells, with each clonotype covered 10x on average. The immunoSEQ hsTCRB Kit was used to generate the TCR beta libraries. Per the source publication's procedure: ImmunoSEQ Data Assistant and ImmunoSEQ Analyzer were used for data analysis, and V, D and J genes were assigned according to IMGT definitions. Clonality, with values ranging from 0 to 1, was calculated as one minus the normalized Shannon entropy of productive rearrangement frequencies. Only overrepresented clonotypes making up at least 0.05% of the repertoire of each patient were included in the public clonotype analysis. Repertoires from approximately 13 age-matched healthy donors in immuneACCESS were used as clonality controls. This is the immuneACCESS table as TCRdb keeps it, with only in-frame sequences that have V and J called. A part of the clones is gone; compared with another copy, unresolved V genes explain less than half, and the rest is unexplained. The V and J calls and the clone size are those of that table, but D and trimming were determined from the DNA. The sample includes nearly 15,000 clones, with about 61% observed a single time. The ten biggest clones cover about 12% of the sample.

Via the germline V gene, CDR1 is MDHEN and CDR2 SYDVKM. Here V drops 8 bases and J drops 6 bases, and the junction holds 14 bases not matched to any gene. Measured from the cysteine to the phenylalanine, the CDR3 is 15 residues long. Only CDR3 DNA remains: 45 bases, in frame from the first base. Recombination joined TRBV28 with TRBJ2-7, and 9 junctional nucleotides match TRBD2. Sequenced material: PBMCs, taken before ibrutinib treatment. This clonotype originated in a human donor with chronic lymphocytic leukemia. CDR3 loop: CASDVAGVSPREQYF. The nucleotide sequence reads as follows: TGTGCCAGCGACGTAGCGGGAGTCTCCCCCCGCGAGCAGTACTTC.